The TCR beta chain described here comes from a study of T cells after yellow fever vaccination. Across the whole study: Some fractions had low cell numbers, and these were prepared with SMART-Seq v4 Ultra Low Input.

Concerning this clonotype: Its antigen is still unknown.

Findings of the study overall: It was a weaker secondary response, yet one that peaked faster, at day 5 versus 15. Booster samples showed a return of most primary-vaccination clones (around 96% CD4, 88% CD8). Abundant bulk-population clonotypes could contaminate the FACS-sorted repertoires.

V was cut by 0 bases and J by 8 bases, with 15 bases left in between. This CDR3 contains 14 residues. The germline gives CDR1 SGHDT, CDR2 YYEEEE. MiXCR, run by TCRdb on the 5' RACE reads, gives a single entry per CDR3 protein. The table records approximately 450,000 distinct CDR3 sequences, 18% of them present only once. The J gene is TRBJ2-7, the V gene TRBV5-6, with D possibly being TRBD2 (7 bases). The source is a man aged 18 to 30 who received the YFV17D yellow fever vaccine. Sequencing was performed on PBMCs, taken before the yellow fever booster vaccination. The CDR3 region has the DNA TGTGCCAGCAGCTTGGACAGGGAGGGGGAGAAGCAGTACTTC. Translating it yields CASSLDREGEKQYF.